What follows is one T cell receptor (beta chain) and its context. This specimen comes from a study of blood T cell repertoires in COVID-19. The method was immunoSEQ multiplex PCR; TCRdb's version includes in-frame clones alone and lacks a portion of them. This table has more than 150,000 clones, about 80% appearing once. The CDR3 totals 15 residues. Germline lookup yields CDR1 LGHNA and CDR2 YSLEER. V gave up 0 bases and J gave up 3 bases, with 6 bases separating them. Source material: PBMCs or T cells enriched from blood (not recorded which). The chain carries TRBV4-3 and TRBJ1-6, with D unclear. The clonotype was recovered from a man aged 60 to 75 who had been exposed to COVID-19. In nucleotides, the CDR3 is TGCGCCAGCAGCCAAGATAACGGCTATAATTCACCCCTCCACTTT. Its translation is CASSQDNGYNSPLHF.